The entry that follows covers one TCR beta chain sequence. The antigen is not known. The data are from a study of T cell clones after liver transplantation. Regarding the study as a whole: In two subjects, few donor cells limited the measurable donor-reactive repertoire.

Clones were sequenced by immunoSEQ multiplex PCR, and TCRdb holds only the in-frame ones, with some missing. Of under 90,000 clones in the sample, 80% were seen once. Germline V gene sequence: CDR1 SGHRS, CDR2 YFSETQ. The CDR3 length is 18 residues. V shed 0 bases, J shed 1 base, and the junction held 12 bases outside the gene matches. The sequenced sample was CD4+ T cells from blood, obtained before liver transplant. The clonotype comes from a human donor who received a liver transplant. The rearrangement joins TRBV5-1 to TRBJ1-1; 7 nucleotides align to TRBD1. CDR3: CASSLGTQGDGGNTEAFF. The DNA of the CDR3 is TGCGCCAGCAGCTTGGGGACTCAGGGGGACGGCGGGAACACTGAAGCTTTCTTT.